A single sample gave rise to the 30 T cell receptor beta chains below, sequenced in a study of tissue T cells after allogeneic stem cell transplantation. Sequencing used immunoSEQ multiplex PCR; TCRdb keeps in-frame clones, though not all of them. The sample holds about 4,900 clones, approximately 47% seen once. Indicated time point: mouse harvest day 14 after allogeneic transplant. Each mouse received 10^7 T-cell-depleted marrow cells plus 10^6 splenic CD5+ T cells by tail vein. Sample: gut tissue. All receptors derive from a female BALB/c mouse given C57BL/6 T cells with graft-versus-host disease after an allogeneic hematopoietic cell transplant.

To note about this clone: Gene names and germline refer to mouse. The DNA ends 1 residue before the CDR3 does, and the rest of the CDR3 is filled in from the germline J gene. The chain recombines TRBV26 with TRBJ1-1; D is uncertain. The V and J ends lost 3 bases and 1 base respectively, with 6 bases between them. This CDR3 is built from 13 residues. The germline CDR1 and CDR2 sequences are KGHPV and FQNQEV (reference sequence). Incomplete CDR3 DNA: TGTGCCAGCAGTCTCGACAAAAACACAGAAGTCTTC. It specifies CASSLDKNTEVF. The CDR3 in its entirety is CASSLDKNTEVFF.

Details on this clone: Mouse gene names apply. The CDR3 extends 1 residue past the end of the read, so its final part is completed from the germline J gene. The chain couples TRBV17 to TRBJ2-1, with D hard to call. The CDR3 loop spans 17 amino acids. V was shortened by 0 bases and J by 0 bases, with 12 bases between the two germline ends. CDR1 and CDR2 (germline): MNHDT, YYDKIL. CDR3 sequence reads: CASSRDWRWVNYAEQFF. The CDR3 bases that were read are TGTGCTAGCAGTAGAGATTGGAGGTGGGTTAACTATGCTGAGCAGTTC.

As to this clone: Gene names are the mouse ones. With the read ending 1 residue before the CDR3 end, the germline J gene is used to fill in that end. This chain uses TRBV5 with TRBJ2-2; possible D gene TRBD2, 6 bases. The CDR3 length is 15 residues. The V end was cut by 4 bases, the J end by 2 bases, with 11 bases between. From germline, CDR1 is LGHNA and CDR2 YNLKQL (reference sequence). CDR3 DNA (partial): TGTGCCAGCAGCCTCCACTGGGTTAACACCGGGCAGCTCTAC. Its translation: CASSLHWVNTGQLY. The whole CDR3 protein reads CASSLHWVNTGQLYF.

Within the sample, this clone is medium-sized (0.01 to 0.1%). The gene names given are mouse names. The CDR3 goes on 1 residue after the read ends, and that part is filled in from the germline J gene. The V call is TRBV23, the J call TRBJ1-5. The CDR3 runs to 12 residues. Looked up from germline, CDR1 is KGHTA and CDR2 is FQNQQP. CDR3 region: CSSSWTNQAPLF. CDR3 DNA (partial): TGCTCCAGCAGTTGGACGAACCAGGCTCCGCTT.

This clone has only a few counts. The gene symbols are mouse symbols. The read is 1 residue too short to cover the CDR3 end, so that end is filled in from the germline J gene. The chain links TRBV13-1 to TRBJ2-7, with 11 bases lining up with TRBD2. Germline values: CDR1 NSHNY, CDR2 SYGAGN. The CDR3 runs to 14 residues. V trimming: 3 bases; J trimming: 4 bases; junction bases outside the gene matches: 3. The CDR3 bases that were read are TGTGCCAGCAGTGTACGGGACTGGGGGTATGAACAGTAC. This gives the protein CASSVRDWGYEQY. The full-length CDR3 reads as CASSVRDWGYEQYF.

This clone was seen just once. These gene names are mouse names. The read terminates 1 residue ahead of where the CDR3 ends, so the germline J gene completes it. This chain joins TRBV26 and TRBJ2-2; 7 nucleotides align to TRBD1. The junction had 3 bases not matched to a gene; V was cut back by 4 bases and J by 4 bases. The CDR3 has 14 residues. Germline V gene sequence: CDR1 KGHPV, CDR2 FQNQEV (reference sequence). The CDR3 sequence is CASSPQGRTGQLYF. The part of the CDR3 DNA that was read is TGTGCCAGCAGTCCACAGGGGCGCACCGGGCAGCTCTAC.

For this clone: Any gene name here is a mouse gene name. The CDR3 end lies 1 residue beyond the end of the read and is filled in from the germline J gene. The genes are TRBV26 and TRBJ2-3; 10 nucleotides match TRBD2. The CDR3 contains 16 residues. Germline V gene lookup returns CDR1 KGHPV and CDR2 FQNQEV (reference sequence). With 3 bases clipped from V and 1 base from J, the junction kept 4 bases outside the gene matches. The CDR3 sequence is CASSLWGGEGAETLYF. CDR3 bases read: TGTGCCAGCAGTCTCTGGGGGGGCGAGGGTGCAGAAACGCTGTAT.

This clone came up once. Mouse gene names apply. The read falls 1 residue short of the CDR3 end, and the missing part is taken from the germline J gene. The chain joins TRBV26 to TRBJ1-1, with TRBD1 matching over 9 bases. This CDR3 contains 14 residues. V was pared by 4 bases and J by 1 base, with 1 base of the junction left unmatched. In germline, CDR1 is KGHPV, CDR2 FQNQEV (reference sequence). CDR3 DNA (partial): TGTGCCAGCAGTCAGGGACAGGGGAACACAGAAGTCTTC. This codes for CASSQGQGNTEVF. From start to end, the CDR3 is CASSQGQGNTEVFF.

This clone was found a few times. Mouse gene names and germline throughout. The read terminates 1 residue ahead of where the CDR3 ends, so the germline J gene completes it. The V and J genes are TRBV26 and TRBJ1-2; D ambiguous. V was clipped by 7 bases and J by 2 bases, with 5 bases between them. This CDR3 region has 11 residues. Germline CDR1 and CDR2: KGHPV and FQNQEV (reference sequence). Partial CDR3 DNA: TGTGCCAGCAAACAGAACTCCGACTACACC. It translates to CASKQNSDYT. The entire CDR3 sequence reads CASKQNSDYTF.

Worth noting for this clone: Gene names refer to mouse genes. Coverage ceases 1 residue before the CDR3 finishes, and the germline J gene fills in the end. This chain joins TRBV13-2 and TRBJ2-7; no reliable D call. Germline values: CDR1 NNHNN, CDR2 SYGAGS (reference sequence). V was trimmed by 0 bases and J by 4 bases, leaving 5 bases between them. There are 12 residues in the CDR3. The CDR3 is CASGDVKYEQYF. CDR3 DNA (partial): TGTGCCAGCGGTGATGTCAAGTATGAACAGTAC.

This clone was seen a few times. The genes are named according to mouse. The read terminates 1 residue ahead of where the CDR3 ends, so the germline J gene completes it. The chain is built from TRBV23 and TRBJ1-4. The CDR3 length is 15 residues. Germline V lookup: CDR1 KGHTA, CDR2 FQNQQP. CDR3 sequence: CSSSQGTVSNERLFF. The CDR3 bases that were read are TGCTCCAGCAGTCAAGGGACGGTTTCCAACGAAAGATTATTT.

Concerning this clone: The genes are named according to mouse. The sequence runs out 1 residue before the end of the CDR3; the remainder is reconstructed from the germline J gene. The chain employs TRBV13-2 and TRBJ1-3; TRBD1 might be the D (5 bases). Germline CDR1 and CDR2: NNHNN and SYGAGS (reference sequence). The CDR3 length is 16 residues. Trimming shortened V by 3 bases and J by 0 bases, and 13 bases separated the two germline ends. Partial CDR3 DNA: TGTGCCAGCGGTGCCGACAGTAATAATTCTGGAAATACGCTCTAT. This sequence encodes CASGADSNNSGNTLY. From start to end, the CDR3 is CASGADSNNSGNTLYF.

As for this clone: Each gene name is a mouse one. The observed sequence ends 1 residue before the CDR3 terminus, with the missing tail filled in from the germline J gene. The V gene is TRBV23, the J gene TRBJ2-2; TRBD1 is the table's D call and was not checked against the DNA. Germline V gives CDR1 KGHTA, CDR2 FQNQQP. CDR3 size: 14 residues. The CDR3 here is CSSSRQENTGQLYF. The CDR3 DNA, read in part, is TGCTCCAGCAGTCGACAGGAGAACACCGGGCAGCTCTAC. The complete variable domain, with remaining parts taken from reference TRBV23 and TRBJ2-2, reads DAAVTQKPRYLIKMKGQEAEMKCIPEKGHTAVFWYQQKQSKELKFLIYFQNQQPLDQIDMVKERFSAVCPSSSLCSLGIRTCEAEDSALYLCSSSRQENTGQLYFGEGSKLTVL.

There are a few counts of this clone. Gene names are mouse gene names. The read ends 1 residue shy of where the CDR3 ends; the end is completed using the germline J gene. The V call is TRBV1, the J call TRBJ2-7; possible D gene TRBD2, 7 bases. CDR1 is NSQYPW, CDR2 LRSPGD, per germline (reference sequence). This CDR3 has 17 residues. V was cut by 1 base and J by 0 bases, with 16 bases left in between. CDR3 DNA (partial): TGCACCTGCAGTGCAGTAAGGGGGGGGGTTAGCTCCTATGAACAGTAC. This codes for CTCSAVRGGVSSYEQY. The whole CDR3 is CTCSAVRGGVSSYEQYF.

This clone ranks as large. Each gene name is a mouse one. The CDR3 end falls 1 residue outside the read, so it is completed with the germline J gene. V usage is TRBV19 and J usage is TRBJ2-5; 11 bases align to TRBD2. The trim removed 6 bases at V and 6 bases at J, leaving 3 bases unmatched. CDR1 and CDR2 (germline): FNHDT, SITEND (reference sequence). The length of the CDR3 is 13 residues. CDR3 DNA (partial): TGTGCCAGCAACTGGGGGGGCCTTGACACCCAGTAC. Its protein product is CASNWGGLDTQY. The whole CDR3 region reads CASNWGGLDTQYF.

On this clone itself: Mouse names are used for the genes. From the germline J gene comes the end of the CDR3, since the read stops 1 residue before it. The genes are TRBV3 and TRBJ2-5; 10 bases map to TRBD1. V was pared by 5 bases and J by 6 bases, with 2 bases of the junction left unmatched. Germline V gene lookup returns CDR1 SNHLY and CDR2 FYNGKV (reference sequence). The CDR3 runs to 13 residues. The CDR3 protein is CASSRTGGDTQYF. Incomplete CDR3 DNA: TGTGCCAGCAGCCGGACAGGGGGGGACACCCAGTAC.

This clone showed up just once. Gene names denote mouse genes. The sequenced fragment ends 1 residue before the CDR3 boundary, so the rest is inferred from the germline J gene. This rearrangement joins TRBV26 to TRBJ2-4; D could derive from TRBD1 or TRBD2 (5 bases each). Trimming removed 0 bases at V and 1 base at J, with 11 bases between. CDR1 is KGHPV, CDR2 FQNQEV, per germline (reference sequence). This CDR3 region has 16 residues. The CDR3 bases that were read are TGTGCCAGCAGTCTGTCGAGAGGGGCTGGTCAAAACACCTTGTAC. Protein: CASSLSRGAGQNTLY. In full, the CDR3 is CASSLSRGAGQNTLYF.

By sample fraction, this clone is medium-sized. Gene names are the mouse ones. The CDR3 extends 1 residue past the end of the read, so its final part is completed from the germline J gene. The chain has TRBV4 and TRBJ1-5; D is unresolved. This CDR3 has 14 amino acids. The V gene lost 5 bases and the J gene lost 0 bases, with 8 bases spanning the gap. Germline V gene sequence: CDR1 LGHDT, CDR2 YNNKQL (reference sequence). The sequenced CDR3 bases are TGTGCCAGCAGCCGGAAAAATAACAACCAGGCTCCGCTT. Residues: CASSRKNNNQAPL. From start to end, the CDR3 is CASSRKNNNQAPLF.

This clone has more than one count but fewer than ten. Gene names are mouse gene names. The read is 1 residue too short to cover the CDR3 end, so that end is filled in from the germline J gene. The rearrangement links TRBV3 to TRBJ2-4, with no clear D. The V end lost 5 bases, the J end lost 1 base, and 7 bases lay between the germline ends. The germline V gene encodes CDR1 SNHLY and CDR2 FYNGKV (reference sequence). The CDR3 contains 13 residues. CDR3 DNA, as far as it was read: TGTGCCAGCAGCCCCCTCCGTCAAAACACCTTGTAC. Translation: CASSPLRQNTLY. The entire CDR3 is CASSPLRQNTLYF.

As regards this clone: The listed genes are named as in mouse. The CDR3 end is not reached by the read, which stops 1 residue before it; the germline J gene fills it in. The gene calls are TRBV19 and TRBJ2-4, with TRBD1 matching over 12 bases. Looked up from germline, CDR1 is FNHDT and CDR2 is SITEND (reference sequence). With V trimmed by 2 bases and J by 1 base, 2 bases remained unmatched. This CDR3 is 16 amino acids long. Incomplete CDR3 DNA: TGTGCCAGCAGTATTGGGACAGGGGGCGGTCAAAACACCTTGTAC. As protein: CASSIGTGGGQNTLY. Given in full, the CDR3 is CASSIGTGGGQNTLYF.

As regards this clone: Gene names follow the mouse nomenclature. With the read ending 1 residue before the CDR3 end, the germline J gene is used to fill in that end. The V and J genes are TRBV13-2 and TRBJ2-5; no definite D call. Per germline, CDR1 NNHNN and CDR2 SYGAGS (reference sequence). Trimming removed 3 bases at V and 0 bases at J, with 8 bases between. This CDR3 is 14 amino acids long. The covered CDR3 bases are TGTGCCAGCGGTGGCCTGGATAACCAAGACACCCAGTAC. Translating it yields CASGGLDNQDTQY. The complete CDR3 reads CASGGLDNQDTQYF.

Worth noting for this clone: Gene names and germline match the mouse. The CDR3 protein is CASSRQLANTEVFF. CDR3 DNA (partial): TGTGCCAGCAGTCGACAGCTTGCAAACACAGAAGTCTTC. The rearrangement links TRBV26 to TRBJ1-1, with D perhaps TRBD1 (5 bases). The read falls 1 residue short of the CDR3 end, and the missing part is taken from the germline J gene. The V end was cut by 4 bases, the J end by 0 bases, with 9 bases between. CDR1 and CDR2 from the germline V gene are KGHPV and FQNQEV (reference sequence). The CDR3 contains 14 residues.

On this clone itself: The genes are named according to mouse. The read terminates 1 residue before the CDR3 end, so the remaining end is supplied by the germline J gene. V gene TRBV26 combines with J gene TRBJ2-1; TRBD2 might be the D (6 bases). CDR1 KGHPV and CDR2 FQNQEV come from the germline V gene (reference sequence). The CDR3 is 15 amino acids. Trimming took 1 base from V and 1 from J, leaving 8 bases between them. CDR3 DNA, as far as it was read: TGTGCCAGCAGTCTGTACGGGGGGAACTATGCTGAGCAGTTC. Translating it yields CASSLYGGNYAEQF. The full CDR3 is CASSLYGGNYAEQFF.

This clone was picked up a small number of times. Mouse germline and gene names are used. With the read ending 1 residue before the CDR3 end, the germline J gene is used to fill in that end. The chain carries TRBV5 and TRBJ2-7, with TRBD2 matching 8 bases. After removal of 1 base from V and 3 bases from J, the junction contained 2 bases not matched to a gene. The CDR3 length is 14 residues. Germline V gene sequence: CDR1 LGHNA, CDR2 YNLKQL (reference sequence). CDR3 sequence reads: CASSQGGGRYEQYF. CDR3 DNA, as far as it was read: TGTGCCAGCAGCCAAGGGGGGGGGCGCTATGAACAGTAC.

This clone was seen once. The genes are named according to mouse. The read stops 1 residue short of the end of the CDR3; the missing end is completed from the germline J gene. V usage is TRBV13-1 and J usage is TRBJ1-1, with 12 bases lining up with TRBD1. The V gene end was trimmed by 0 bases and the J gene end by 3 bases; junction bases not matched to a gene: 3. Germline-derived CDR1 and CDR2 are NSHNY and SYGAGN. This CDR3 has 16 residues. CDR3 amino acids: CASSDGDRGRDTEVFF. The sequenced CDR3 bases are TGTGCCAGCAGTGATGGGGACAGGGGGCGCGACACAGAAGTCTTC.

This clone was counted a few times. Here the gene names and germline are mouse. The read falls 1 residue short of the CDR3 end, and the missing part is taken from the germline J gene. This chain uses TRBV26 with TRBJ2-5, with D perhaps TRBD2 (5 bases). V was pared by 1 base and J by 0 bases, with 5 bases between. Germline V CDR1 and CDR2: KGHPV, FQNQEV (reference sequence). This CDR3 has 14 residues. The covered CDR3 bases are TGTGCCAGCAGTCTGTTGGGGAACCAAGACACCCAGTAC. It is translated as CASSLLGNQDTQY. From start to end, the CDR3 is CASSLLGNQDTQYF. Looking up the rest from reference TRBV26 and TRBJ2-5 gives the full variable domain: NSKVIQTPRYLVKGQGQKAKMRCIPEKGHPVVFWYQQNKNNEFKFLINFQNQEVLQQIDMTEKRFSAECPSNSPCSLEIQSSEAGDSALYLCASSLLGNQDTQYFGPGTRLLVL.

With regard to this clone: The genes are named according to mouse. The observed sequence ends 1 residue before the CDR3 terminus, with the missing tail filled in from the germline J gene. The chain has TRBV13-3 and TRBJ1-6; D is ambiguous. TRBJ1-6 is an ORF for which the function is uncertain. V was cut by 5 bases and J by 6 bases, with 6 bases left in between. Germline values: CDR1 NNHDY, CDR2 SYVADS. The CDR3 length is 12 residues. The sequenced CDR3 bases are TGTGCCAGCAGGGACGGTAATTCGCCCCTCTAC. Its translation: CASRDGNSPLY. The full CDR3 protein reads CASRDGNSPLYF.

This clone is categorized as medium-sized (0.01 to 0.1%). The gene names here belong to mouse. The read stops 1 residue short of the end of the CDR3; the missing end is completed from the germline J gene. The chain combines TRBV5 with TRBJ1-5, with D perhaps matching TRBD1 (5 bases). Germline V gene lookup returns CDR1 LGHNA and CDR2 YNLKQL (reference sequence). The germline V and J ends were trimmed by 0 bases and 5 bases, with 5 bases remaining between them. This CDR3 has 13 residues. The sequenced part of the CDR3 DNA is TGTGCCAGCAGCCAAGAGACAGACCAGGCTCCGCTT. This encodes CASSQETDQAPL. The whole CDR3 region reads CASSQETDQAPLF.

For this clone: Gene names are the mouse ones. The CDR3 end is not reached by the read, which stops 1 residue before it; the germline J gene fills it in. The chain has TRBV16 and TRBJ2-4; D unresolved. The germline V gene encodes CDR1 SGHSA and CDR2 FRNQAP. V lost 1 base, J lost 3 bases, and 2 bases lay in between. This CDR3 region has 12 residues. The part of the CDR3 DNA that was read is TGTGCAAGCAGCTTAGGACAAAACACCTTGTAC. Protein sequence: CASSLGQNTLY. The CDR3 as a whole reads CASSLGQNTLYF.

In regard to this clone: Genes and germline are mouse. This CDR3 is CASWDRNQDTQYF. The sequenced CDR3 bases are TGTGCTAGCTGGGACAGGAACCAAGACACCCAGTAC. The V and J genes are TRBV29 and TRBJ2-5; TRBD1 matches 8 bases. Read sequence stops 1 residue before the CDR3 end, and the germline J gene provides the missing end. The CDR3 spans 13 residues. Trimming at V came to 8 bases and at J to 0 bases, leaving 1 base not matched to a gene. Germline V lookup: CDR1 MSHET, CDR2 SYDVDS. The variable domain in full, completed from reference TRBV29 and TRBJ2-5, reads DMKVTQMPRYLIKRMGENVLLECGQDMSHETMYWYRQDPGLGLQLIYISYDVDSNSEGDIPKGYRVSRKKREHFSLILDSAKTNQTSVYFCASWDRNQDTQYFGPGTRLLVL.